The clone carrying this T cell receptor beta chain was observed once. Its antigen is unidentified. This sample stems from a study of cytomegalovirus exposure and HLA in healthy donors. Study results and caveats: The study recorded around 160 TCR beta chains that were cytomegalovirus-associated. Serostatus for CMV was the only available immune exposure information.

The primer mix had 60 Vbeta and 13 Jbeta primers. The table came from immunoSEQ multiplex PCR; TCRdb's copy has only in-frame clones and leaves some out. Altogether about 140,000 clones are present, roughly 79% being singletons, with the ten largest covering 1.5% to 2.5%. Unmatched junction bases numbered 10, after V lost 0 bases and J lost 8 bases. Germline V CDR1 and CDR2: LGHNA, YNFKEQ. The CDR3 runs 16 residues. This clonotype was sampled from a woman aged 35 to 49 in good health and CMV-seronegative. Material: PBMCs. J is TRBJ1-5 and V is TRBV4-2; 7 bases line up with TRBD1. The CDR3 DNA sequence: TGTGCCAGCAGCCAAGAGGGACAGTCCCCTTCAGAGCCCCAGCATTTT. This encodes CASSQEGQSPSEPQHF.